The sequence of this T cell receptor (beta chain) was determined in a study of post-analysis software for immune sequencing data. Study conclusions and caveats: Patients showed TRBV5-6, TRBV5-1 and TRBV20-1 among five TRBV segments more frequent than in controls.

This CDR3 has 13 residues. The germline V gene has CDR1 SQVTM and CDR2 ANQGSEA. The V and J ends lost 3 bases and 5 bases, in that order; junction bases with no gene match: 6. TCR beta cDNA libraries included unique molecular identifiers. MiXCR was run by TCRdb on the PCR reads, yielding one entry per CDR3 protein. The sample gives about 260,000 distinct CDR3 sequences, roughly a third of which show up once; 4% to 5.5% is in the top ten. Note on this clonotype: Its antigen is undetermined.

Sequenced material: blood. The rearrangement links TRBV29-1 to TRBJ2-7; 8 nucleotides match TRBD1. The sequence was collected from a girl between 5 and 17 years old with multiple sclerosis. The CDR3: CSVDWTGSNEQYF. The CDR3 region has the DNA TGCAGCGTTGATTGGACAGGGAGTAACGAGCAGTACTTC.